These 20 T cell receptor beta chains came from one sample sequenced in a study of shared clonotypes between healthy human individuals. Profiled with immunoSEQ multiplex PCR; TCRdb holds only in-frame clones, not every one. The repertoire holds 2 million to 2.5 million clones, with over 85% as singletons. The sequencing sample was made of naive CD4+ T cells from PBMCs. The subset is: CD45RA+ positively selected. The receptors originated from a man younger than 35 in good health. Some clones in this sample may be carry-over from other donors' samples.

Concerning this clone: Other DNA sequences within the sample encode an identical CDR3. The chain carries TRBV28 and TRBJ1-1, with D possibly matching TRBD1 (5 bases). The CDR3 has 13 amino acids. With 2 bases removed from V and 4 bases from J, the gap between germline ends came to 8 bases. Germline V gene data show CDR1 as MDHEN and CDR2 as SYDVKM. CDR3 residues: CASSLQGGTEAFF. The CDR3 coding sequence is TGTGCCAGCAGTTTACAGGGTGGCACTGAAGCTTTCTTT.

The CDR3 region has the DNA TGTGCCAGCAGCCCCCCCACAGGGATTGCAACTCAAGAGACCCAGTACTTC. Protein product: CASSPPTGIATQETQYF. The chain has TRBV5-6 and TRBJ2-5; TRBD1 might be the D (6 bases). V gave up 4 bases and J gave up 2 bases, with 21 bases separating them. CDR3 length: 17 residues. CDR1 and CDR2 from the germline V gene are SGHDT and YYEEEE.

The genes are TRBV13 and TRBJ2-2; D unclear. The germline V gene encodes CDR1 PRHDT and CDR2 FYEKMQ (reference sequence). The CDR3 extends over 12 amino acids. The V and J ends lost 5 bases and 7 bases respectively, with 8 bases between them. The DNA of the CDR3 is TGTGCCAGCAGCCCCCGTCACGGGGAGCTGTTTTTT. It codes for CASSPRHGELFF.

Notes on this clone: Other DNA sequences in the same sample also yield this CDR3. The CDR3 here is CASRGSSYEQYF. CDR3 DNA sequence: TGTGCCAGCAGGGGGAGCTCCTACGAGCAGTACTTC. The gene calls are TRBV28 and TRBJ2-7; tentatively, D is TRBD2 (5 bases). From germline, CDR1 is MDHEN and CDR2 SYDVKM. V lost 6 bases and J lost 0, with 6 bases in between. This CDR3 spans 12 amino acids.

The rearrangement links TRBV7-8 to TRBJ1-1; D may be TRBD1 (5 bases). The V end lost 5 bases, the J end lost 7 bases, and 17 bases lay between the germline ends. The CDR3 is made up of 14 amino acids. Germline CDR1 reads SGHVS; CDR2 reads FQNEAQ. CDR3 DNA: TGTGCCAGCAGCCCGGAGTCCCTTGGGGGTGAAGCTTTCTTT. Protein: CASSPESLGGEAFF.

CDR3: CASVGQTNYGYTF. CDR3 DNA sequence: TGTGCCAGCGTGGGACAGACGAACTATGGCTACACCTTC. The genes are TRBV6-1 and TRBJ1-2; 7 bases map to TRBD1. The V gene end was trimmed by 8 bases and the J gene end by 2 bases; junction bases not matched to a gene: 5. Germline V lookup: CDR1 MNHNS, CDR2 SASEGT. This CDR3 is built from 13 residues.

This clone was recorded only once. The genes are TRBV11-3 and TRBJ2-7, with a possible D match to TRBD2 (6 bases). Trimming shortened V by 1 base and J by 0 bases, and 7 bases separated the two germline ends. Germline V gives CDR1 SGHNT, CDR2 YENEEA. The CDR3 extends over 14 amino acids. This CDR3 reads CASSLAGVSYEQYF. DNA of the CDR3: TGTGCCAGCAGCTTAGCGGGAGTCTCCTACGAGCAGTACTTC.

The rearrangement uses TRBV27 and TRBJ1-4, with D possibly being TRBD1 (6 bases). The V end was cut by 2 bases, the J end by 14 bases, with 12 bases between. The CDR3 has 12 residues. Germline V lookup: CDR1 MNHEY, CDR2 SMNVEV (reference sequence). CDR3 protein: CASSLRRGTLFF. The CDR3 nucleotides are TGTGCCAGCAGTTTACGCAGGGGTACGCTGTTTTTT.

The chain is built from TRBV4-2 and TRBJ2-3; the D gene could be TRBD1 or TRBD2 (6 bases each). The CDR3 contains 15 residues. The V and J ends lost 4 bases and 4 bases respectively, with 15 bases between them. Germline V lookup: CDR1 LGHNA, CDR2 YNFKEQ. Here the CDR3 DNA reads TGTGCCAGCAGCCGGAGACGGGGGCAGGCAGATACGCAGTATTTT. This translates into CASSRRRGQADTQYF.

The chain recombines TRBV11-2 with TRBJ2-7; D unclear. The germline V and J ends were trimmed by 2 bases and 1 base, with 12 bases remaining between them. This CDR3 contains 15 residues. The germline gives CDR1 SGHAT, CDR2 FQNNGV. This CDR3 reads CASSLTLGSSYEQYF. The CDR3 DNA reads as TGTGCCAGCAGCTTAACGCTGGGAAGTTCCTACGAGCAGTACTTC.

V usage is TRBV10-2 and J usage is TRBJ2-7; D remains ambiguous. The CDR3 runs to 13 residues. Trimming removed 4 bases from V and 3 bases from J, with 10 bases in between. Germline lookup yields CDR1 WSHSY and CDR2 SAAADI. The CDR3 loop is CASSVSDYYEQYF. CDR3 sequence (DNA): TGCGCCAGCAGTGTCTCAGATTACTACGAGCAGTACTTC.

The chain has TRBV5-4 and TRBJ2-3, with TRBD2 as a possible D gene (5 bases). Trimming cost V 0 bases and J 2 bases, with 19 bases left between them. This CDR3 is 18 amino acids long. From germline, CDR1 is SGHNT and CDR2 YYREEE (reference sequence). In DNA form, the CDR3 reads TGTGCCAGCAGCTTGGGAACCGGGATCCTCTGGGTCACAGATACGCAGTATTTT. The encoded protein is CASSLGTGILWVTDTQYF.

The rearrangement links TRBV5-4 to TRBJ2-3, with D possibly TRBD2 on 5 matching bases. The V end lost 4 bases, the J end lost 3 bases, and 12 bases lay between the germline ends. CDR1 is SGHNT and CDR2 is YYREEE in the germline V gene (reference sequence). This CDR3 has 14 residues. The CDR3 spells CASSRRTGTDTQYF. DNA for the CDR3: TGTGCCAGCAGCCGGAGGACGGGGACAGATACGCAGTATTTT. Filled out from reference TRBV5-4 and TRBJ2-3, the complete variable domain reads ETGVTQSPTHLIKTRGQQVTLRCSSQSGHNTVSWYQQALGQGPQFIFQYYREEENGRGNFPPRFSGLQFPNYSSELNVNALELDDSALYLCASSRRTGTDTQYFGPGTRLTVL.

The rearrangement links TRBV7-3 to TRBJ2-1; D perhaps matches TRBD2 (6 bases). Germline V lookup: CDR1 SGHTA, CDR2 FQGTGA. The CDR3 runs to 16 residues. Trimming stripped 2 bases from V and 0 bases from J, with 11 bases between. CDR3 DNA: TGTGCCAGCAGCTTAGGAGGGCCCAGCTCCTACAATGAGCAGTTCTTC. Translation gives CASSLGGPSSYNEQFF.

The CDR3 sequence is CAISEIAGGLEQQFF. The CDR3 DNA reads as TGTGCCATCAGTGAGATAGCGGGAGGACTTGAACAGCAGTTCTTC. This chain uses TRBV10-3 with TRBJ2-1; 10 bases are a match to TRBD2. CDR3 size: 15 residues. V shed 2 bases, J shed 11 bases, and the junction held 9 bases outside the gene matches. Germline assignment: CDR1 ENHRY and CDR2 SYGVKD.

The rearrangement links TRBV5-1 to TRBJ1-4; D is unresolved. Trimming cost V 2 bases and J 1 base, with 6 bases left between them. Germline V gives CDR1 SGHRS, CDR2 YFSETQ. The CDR3 extends over 14 amino acids. CDR3 bases: TGCGCCAGCAGCTTTGTTGGAACTAATGAAAAACTGTTTTTT. It yields the protein CASSFVGTNEKLFF.

With respect to this clone: This sample includes further DNA sequences coding for the same CDR3. The V gene is TRBV7-3, the J gene TRBJ2-2; D uncertain. Germline CDR1 reads SGHTA; CDR2 reads FQGTGA. The CDR3 covers 11 residues. V gave up 5 bases and J gave up 5 bases, with 3 bases separating them. This CDR3 is CASSGTGELFF. Written as DNA, the CDR3 is TGTGCCAGCAGCGGGACCGGGGAGCTGTTTTTT.

In DNA form, the CDR3 reads TGCGCCAGCAGACAGGGTGAAAAACTGTTTTTT. Encoded protein: CASRQGEKLFF. The chain links TRBV5-1 to TRBJ1-4; weak D call: TRBD1 (6 bases). CDR1 SGHRS and CDR2 YFSETQ come from the germline V gene. The CDR3 consists of 11 residues. V shed 5 bases and J shed 7 bases, with 6 bases lying between them.

The genes are TRBV7-3 and TRBJ2-5; 8 nucleotides match TRBD1. The junction had 3 bases not matched to a gene; V was cut back by 5 bases and J by 1 base. The CDR3 totals 14 residues. The germline gives CDR1 SGHTA, CDR2 FQGTGA. The DNA of the CDR3 is TGTGCCAGCAGCGCTACAGGGGGCCAAGAGACCCAGTACTTC. The encoded protein is CASSATGGQETQYF.

The V call is TRBV2, the J call TRBJ2-5; D is perhaps TRBD2 (6 bases). CDR1 SNHLY and CDR2 FYNNEI come from the germline V gene. This CDR3 region has 13 residues. V dropped 7 bases and J dropped 3 bases, with 12 bases sitting between them. The CDR3 DNA is TGTGCCAGCAACCCCGGGGGAGAAGAGACCCAGTACTTC. This gives the protein CASNPGGEETQYF.